This is a list of T cell receptor beta chains from one sample in a study of blood T cell repertoires in COVID-19. Data came from immunoSEQ multiplex PCR; TCRdb stores just in-frame clones and leaves some out. Of roughly 280,000 clones detected, about nine tenths appear once; the ten largest clones hold about 11%. What was sequenced was peripheral blood. Source of these receptors: a woman between 25 and 40 years old with COVID-19, enrolled during active disease. Each CDR3 is given with its conserved first and last residue. D genes are given only for firm matches. The size field is filled for only some rows; it gives once, few, many or a size class.

d_gene | j_gene | v_gene | abundance | CDR3aa | CDR3nt
- | TRBJ2-3 | TRBV5-1 | - | CASSLEGRSTVDTQYF | TGCGCCAGCAGCTTAGAGGGAAGGAGCACAGTAGATACGCAGTATTTT
- | TRBJ1-1 | TRBV5-4 | - | CASSLGLANTEAFF | TGTGCCAGCAGCTTAGGACTGGCGAACACTGAAGCTTTCTTT
TRBD1 | TRBJ1-2 | TRBV2 | - | CASGPRDSYGYTF | TGTGCCAGCGGGCCCAGGGACAGCTATGGCTACACCTTC
- | TRBJ2-1 | TRBV4-3 | - | CASSQEYREGEQFF | TGCGCCAGCAGCCAAGAATACAGGGAAGGAGAGCAGTTCTTC
- | TRBJ2-1 | TRBV6-5 | - | CASSSPGKRHQFF | TGTGCCAGCAGTAGCCCCGGGAAGCGTCATCAGTTCTTC
- | TRBJ2-7 | TRBV28 | - | CASSLSPSYEQYF | TGTGCCAGCAGTTTATCTCCCTCCTACGAGCAGTACTTC
- | TRBJ2-7 | TRBV27 | - | CASSLSRTTYEQYF | TGTGCCAGCAGTTTATCGAGGACAACGTACGAGCAGTACTTC
TRBD2 | TRBJ2-1 | TRBV7-9 | - | CASSSRLAGGPRNEQFF | TGTGCCAGCAGCTCCCGACTAGCGGGAGGGCCTCGCAATGAGCAGTTCTTC
TRBD2 | TRBJ2-7 | TRBV27 | - | CASSPLAGGPHEQYF | TGTGCCAGCAGCCCTCTAGCGGGAGGGCCCCACGAGCAGTACTTC
- | TRBJ2-7 | TRBV9 | - | CASSVAEGVAYEQYF | TGTGCCAGCAGCGTAGCTGAAGGGGTCGCCTACGAGCAGTACTTC
- | TRBJ1-2 | TRBV28 | - | CASKRAGYTF | TGTGCCAGCAAGAGGGCCGGCTACACCTTC
TRBD2 | TRBJ2-7 | TRBV15 | - | CATSGGLAGVDEQYF | TGTGCCACCAGCGGGGGACTAGCGGGAGTTGACGAGCAGTACTTC
- | TRBJ2-2 | TRBV4-1 | few | CASSQEPGALTGELFF | TGCGCCAGCAGCCAAGAACCGGGAGCCCTCACCGGGGAGCTGTTTTTT
- | TRBJ2-1 | TRBV7-3 | - | CASSLSQNNEQFF | TGTGCCAGCAGCTTATCACAGAACAATGAGCAGTTCTTC
TRBD2 | TRBJ2-1 | TRBV2 | - | CASKLAYEQFF | TGTGCCAGCAAACTAGCGTACGAGCAGTTCTTC
TRBD1 | TRBJ2-5 | TRBV2 | once | CASSRSGTGDETQYF | TGTGCCAGCAGTCGCTCCGGGACAGGGGACGAGACCCAGTACTTC
- | TRBJ1-5 | TRBV2 | - | CASSVAGVDNQPQHF | TGTGCCAGCAGTGTAGCAGGGGTAGACAATCAGCCCCAGCATTTT
TRBD2 | TRBJ2-7 | TRBV30 | - | CAWSELAGGLKEQYF | TGTGCCTGGAGTGAGTTGGCGGGAGGGTTGAAAGAGCAGTACTTC
- | TRBJ1-1 | TRBV7-9 | - | CASSSQGSRAFF | TGTGCCAGCAGCTCCCAGGGGTCTCGCGCTTTCTTT
TRBD2 | TRBJ2-5 | TRBV4-3 | - | CASSQAGLAGVETQYF | TGCGCCAGCAGCCAAGCGGGACTAGCGGGAGTCGAGACCCAGTACTTC
- | TRBJ1-5 | TRBV11-1 | - | CASSLDNNQPQHF | TGTGCCAGCAGCTTAGACAACAATCAGCCCCAGCATTTT